The 25 T cell receptor beta chains below come from one sample, sequenced in a study of T-cell reconstitution after alpha-beta-depleted transplantation in children. Molecular barcoding with unique molecular identifiers was used for the TCRbeta library. A single record per CDR3 protein comes from TCRdb applying MiXCR to the PCR reads. The data contain around 450,000 distinct CDR3 sequences, roughly 17% of them singletons. The input for sequencing was PBMCs, mostly from graft donor cells, taken 360 days after TCRalphabeta/CD19-depleted stem cell transplant. These receptors originate from a boy younger than two who had a stem cell transplant for Wiskott-Aldrich syndrome, so the T cells may come from the graft donor.

The chain joins TRBV5-1 to TRBJ2-5; D gene unclear. The length of the CDR3 is 13 residues. Germline values: CDR1 SGHRS, CDR2 YFSETQ. Trimming left V 2 bases short and J 0 bases short, with 5 bases between. In DNA form, the CDR3 reads TGCGCCAGCAGCTTTGGCAACCAAGAGACCCAGTACTTC. Residues: CASSFGNQETQYF. Complete variable domain (other parts from reference TRBV5-1 and TRBJ2-5): KAGVTQTPRYLIKTRGQQVTLSCSPISGHRSVSWYQQTPGQGLQFLFEYFSETQRNKGNFPGRFSGRQFSNSRSEMNVSTLELGDSALYLCASSFGNQETQYFGPGTRLLVL.

In this sample, this clonotype turned up a few times. The rearrangement uses TRBV2 and TRBJ2-5; D perhaps matches TRBD2 (6 bases). Germline values: CDR1 SNHLY, CDR2 FYNNEI. This CDR3 spans 17 amino acids. V lost 6 bases to trimming and J lost 3 bases, with 23 bases between them. This chain's CDR3 is CASRPRSSRTTEETQYF. The CDR3 nucleotides read TGTGCCAGCAGACCTCGATCGTCCAGGACTACGGAAGAGACCCAGTACTTC.

This clonotype has only a few counts. The gene calls are TRBV20-1 and TRBJ2-3; D unresolved. The V end lost 3 bases, the J end lost 5 bases, and 9 bases lay between the germline ends. The V gene's germline CDR1 is DFQATT and CDR2 SNEGSKA (reference sequence). The CDR3 sequence is 12 residues long. CDR3 protein: CSASPLGDTQYF. CDR3 bases: TGCAGTGCTAGTCCCCTGGGAGATACGCAGTATTTT.

The V and J genes are TRBV3-1 and TRBJ2-5; 9 bases line up with TRBD2. V lost 8 bases to trimming and J lost 6 bases; unmatched junction nucleotides: 4. This CDR3 spans 12 amino acids. From germline, CDR1 is LGHDT and CDR2 YNNKEL (reference sequence). This CDR3 reads CASGTSWQTQYF. The CDR3 DNA follows: TGTGCCAGCGGGACTAGCTGGCAGACCCAGTACTTC.

This clonotype appeared a few times. The chain has TRBV9 and TRBJ2-2, with unresolved D. V lost 2 bases to trimming and J lost 4 bases, with 9 bases between them. The CDR3 is 14 amino acids. Germline loops: CDR1 SGDLS, CDR2 YYNGEE. The CDR3 protein is CASSVLSGTGELFF. CDR3 coding DNA: TGTGCCAGCAGCGTCCTTTCGGGCACCGGGGAGCTGTTTTTT.

This clonotype was counted ten times or more. The chain combines TRBV5-1 with TRBJ2-3; D is tentatively TRBD1 or TRBD2 (5 bases each). This CDR3 contains 14 residues. V lost 4 bases and J 6 bases, leaving 15 bases between the germline ends. Germline V gene lookup returns CDR1 SGHRS and CDR2 YFSETQ. CDR3 coding DNA: TGCGCCAGCAGCATATGGGACGGCAAGGATACGCAGTATTTT. Translating gives CASSIWDGKDTQYF.

This clonotype was seen only a few times. The rearrangement joins TRBV10-3 to TRBJ2-2; TRBD1 is a possible D gene (5 bases). The CDR3 has 14 amino acids. With 6 bases removed from V and 6 bases from J, the gap between germline ends came to 14 bases. Germline assignment: CDR1 ENHRY and CDR2 SYGVKD. CDR3 coding DNA: TGTGCCATCAGAGACAGCTCCACGGCCGGGGAGCTGTTTTTT. Its protein product is CAIRDSSTAGELFF.

The chain is built from TRBV30 and TRBJ2-3; TRBD2 agrees at 11 bases. The CDR3 extends over 18 amino acids. J gave up 2 bases and V 0 bases, and 10 bases lay outside the gene matches. The germline CDR1 and CDR2 sequences are GTSNPN and SVGIG (reference sequence). The CDR3 coding sequence is TGTGCCTGGAGTGTATCCCTAGCGGGAGGAAGGCCCACAGATACGCAGTATTTT. Encoded protein: CAWSVSLAGGRPTDTQYF.

The V gene is TRBV12-3 or TRBV12-4, the J gene TRBJ2-1; perhaps TRBD1 as D (5 bases). Trimming removed 5 bases at V and 10 bases at J, with 9 bases between. The CDR3 contains 11 residues. The CDR3, as DNA: TGTGCCAGCAGTATACCAGGGGAGCAGTTCTTC. Residues: CASSIPGEQFF.

The gene calls are TRBV18 and TRBJ1-1, with 7 bases lining up with TRBD1. The CDR3 spans 15 residues. Per the germline V gene, CDR1 is KGHSH and CDR2 is LQKENI. The ends lost 5 bases at V and 0 bases at J; junction bases unmatched: 6. This CDR3 is CASSVGQLMNTEAFF. CDR3 nucleotides: TGTGCCAGCTCAGTGGGACAGCTCATGAACACTGAAGCTTTCTTT.

This chain connects TRBV7-9 to TRBJ2-1; 7 positions match TRBD1. The V segment lost 5 bases and the J segment 5 bases; nucleotides outside the gene matches: 9. The CDR3 is made up of 15 amino acids. Germline CDR1 is SEHNR and CDR2 is FQNEAQ (reference sequence). CDR3 in amino acids: CASSKNRGGHNEQFF. The CDR3 bases are TGTGCCAGCAGCAAAAACAGGGGTGGTCACAATGAGCAGTTCTTC.

The rearrangement joins TRBV7-9 to TRBJ2-4; 8 positions match TRBD2. The V segment lost 2 bases and the J segment 1 base; nucleotides outside the gene matches: 4. The CDR3 is 16 amino acids. Germline CDR1 reads SEHNR; CDR2 reads FQNEAQ (reference sequence). Written as DNA, the CDR3 is TGTGCCAGCAGCTTAAGCGGGAGTAGGGCCAAAAACATTCAGTACTTC. It encodes CASSLSGSRAKNIQYF.

V is TRBV3-1 and J is TRBJ1-6, with 11 positions matching TRBD1. V was clipped by 3 bases and J by 10 bases; unmatched bases: 5. Germline-derived CDR1 and CDR2 are LGHDT and YNNKEL (reference sequence). The CDR3 is 15 residues long. The CDR3 coding sequence is TGTGCCAGCAGCCACGGGACAGGGGGACGATCACCCCTCCACTTT. Translated: CASSHGTGGRSPLHF. Looking up the rest from reference TRBV3-1 and TRBJ1-6 gives the full variable domain: DTAVSQTPKYLVTQMGNDKSIKCEQNLGHDTMYWYKQDSKKFLKIMFSYNNKELIINETVPNRFSPKSPDKAHLNLHINSLELGDSAVYFCASSHGTGGRSPLHFGNGTRLTVT.

This clonotype was seen ten or more times. The V call is TRBV12-3 or TRBV12-4, the J call TRBJ2-7, with D unclear. V was clipped by 2 bases and J by 4 bases, with 9 bases between them. This CDR3 comprises 13 residues. The CDR3 is CASSLRSSYEQYF. CDR3 sequence (DNA): TGTGCCAGCAGTTTACGAAGTAGTTACGAGCAGTACTTC.

This clonotype was counted a few times. CDR3 nucleotides: TGCGCCAGCAGCCAAGACCGAGGGCGACAGGGGAAGGAGACCCAGTACTTC. It yields the protein CASSQDRGRQGKETQYF. The J gene is TRBJ2-5, the V gene TRBV4-1; 8 bases are a match to TRBD1. Germline trimming cut 0 bases from V and 5 bases from J; bases unmatched to any gene: 11. Per the germline V gene, CDR1 is MGHRA and CDR2 is YSYEKL. The CDR3 consists of 17 residues.

This clonotype was seen more than once but under ten times. The chain is built from TRBV6-1 and TRBJ2-3; D not certain. The CDR3 has 14 residues. V was clipped by 6 bases and J by 2 bases, with 12 bases between them. In germline, CDR1 is MNHNS, CDR2 SASEGT. The CDR3 here is CASSTGFYTDTQYF. The CDR3 DNA follows: TGTGCCAGCAGCACCGGGTTCTACACAGATACGCAGTATTTT.

This clonotype was found many times. V and J are TRBV29-1 and TRBJ2-1; no clear D. V dropped 6 bases and J dropped 7 bases, with 10 bases sitting between them. Germline V gives CDR1 SQVTM, CDR2 ANQGSEA. CDR3 size: 11 residues. CDR3 protein: CSVDIHNEQFF. CDR3 DNA: TGCAGCGTCGACATTCATAATGAGCAGTTCTTC.

The chain recombines TRBV24-1 with TRBJ2-7; 8 bases align to TRBD2. CDR3 size: 13 residues. Germline assignment: CDR1 KGHDR and CDR2 SFDVKD. J gave up 3 bases and V 5 bases, and 2 bases lay outside the gene matches. CDR3 protein: CATSAGLDYEQYF. CDR3 bases: TGTGCCACCAGTGCGGGACTAGACTACGAGCAGTACTTC.

There are a few counts of this clonotype. The V call is TRBV4-3, the J call TRBJ1-2; 7 positions agree with TRBD1. This CDR3 has 15 amino acids. Germline assignment: CDR1 LGHNA and CDR2 YSLEER. V shed 2 bases, J shed 0 bases, and the junction held 3 bases outside the gene matches. The CDR3 loop is CASSQRDRANYGYTF. CDR3 nucleotides: TGCGCCAGCAGCCAACGGGACAGAGCTAACTATGGCTACACCTTC.

The CDR3 nucleotides are TGTGCCAGCAGTTCCTTTGCTCCCTTCGAGTCCTACGAGCAGTACTTC. This translates into CASSSFAPFESYEQYF. V is TRBV28 and J is TRBJ2-7; no clear D. In germline, CDR1 is MDHEN, CDR2 SYDVKM. The CDR3 runs 16 residues. The germline V and J ends were trimmed by 4 bases and 1 base, with 17 bases remaining between them.

This clonotype was recorded a few times. In DNA, the CDR3 is TGTGCCAGCAGTCAGCTCCCTATAGCGGTTTCCGGGGACGAGCAGTACTTC. Its protein product is CASSQLPIAVSGDEQYF. The chain combines TRBV3-1 with TRBJ2-7; D possibly corresponds to TRBD2 (6 bases). Germline CDR1 LGHDT, CDR2 YNNKEL (reference sequence). CDR3 length: 17 residues. V lost 6 bases and J lost 5, with 26 bases in between.

A few counts support this clonotype. The V and J genes are TRBV20-1 and TRBJ1-1; D is uncertain. Germline values: CDR1 DFQATT, CDR2 SNEGSKA (reference sequence). Trimming took 0 bases from V and 8 from J, leaving 22 bases between them. This CDR3 has 16 residues. The CDR3 sequence: CSARDSLGVVRPEAFF. The CDR3 DNA reads as TGCAGTGCTAGAGATTCTCTCGGCGTAGTGAGACCCGAAGCTTTCTTT.

The J gene is TRBJ2-7, the V gene TRBV29-1; no reliable D call. From germline, CDR1 is SQVTM and CDR2 ANQGSEA. The CDR3 spans 12 residues. V lost 4 bases, J lost 3 bases, and 10 bases lay in between. The CDR3 nucleotides read TGCAGCGTTGGGGCCGATCGCTACGAGCAGTACTTC. Protein product: CSVGADRYEQYF.

This clonotype was counted between two and nine times. The gene calls are TRBV6-5 and TRBJ2-1, with a tentative D call TRBD1 (5 bases). The germline CDR1 and CDR2 sequences are MNHEY and SVGAGI. The length of the CDR3 is 15 residues. V lost 3 bases to trimming and J lost 7 bases, with 16 bases between them. This CDR3 is CASSYRDSRVNEQFF. CDR3 DNA: TGTGCCAGCAGTTATCGCGACTCCAGGGTAAATGAGCAGTTCTTC.

A few counts support this clonotype. The rearrangement uses TRBV29-1 and TRBJ1-5, with 7 bases matching TRBD1. Germline V gene sequence: CDR1 SQVTM, CDR2 ANQGSEA. This CDR3 contains 13 residues. J lost 6 bases, V lost 3 bases, and 5 bases had no gene match. This CDR3 is CSVEGQPGQPQHF. The CDR3 coding sequence is TGCAGCGTTGAGGGACAGCCCGGTCAGCCCCAGCATTTT. Full variable domain (remainder filled in from reference TRBV29-1 and TRBJ1-5): SAVISQKPSRDICQRGTSLTIQCQVDSQVTMMFWYRQQPGQSLTLIATANQGSEATYESGFVIDKFPISRPNLTFSTLTVSNMSPEDSSIYLCSVEGQPGQPQHFGDGTRLSIL.